Sequencing of this T cell receptor beta chain was carried out in a study of shared clonotypes between healthy human individuals. The study's findings and limits: Blood alone was sampled, and tissue repertoires likely differ.

This clone turned up a few times. Its antigen remains unidentified. Each cell subset's genomic DNA was divided evenly among several immunoSEQ plates. Assay: immunoSEQ multiplex PCR; the TCRdb copy retains only in-frame clones and omits some. The table lists 950,000 to 1,100,000 clones, around four fifths of them singletons, with 1.4% to 1.5% in the top ten. Caucasian adults living in Nashville, Tennessee, provided all samples. A split of CD4+ cells into CD45RA+ naive and CD45RA-negative memory subsets was performed. Trimming cost V 4 bases and J 13 bases, with 16 bases left between them. CDR1 and CDR2 from the germline V gene are GTSNPN and SVGIG (reference sequence). There are 11 residues in the CDR3.

The chain employs TRBV30 and TRBJ1-2, with D hard to call. Sequences were obtained from memory CD4+ T cells sorted from blood. This sample's subset: CD45RA-negative fraction. The TCR was taken from a man aged 18 to 30 in good health. CDR3 coding DNA: TGTGCCTGGAACCCCGACACTTTCGTCACCTTC. This gives the protein CAWNPDTFVTF.